This TCR beta chain was captured in a study of T cell responses to AZD1222 COVID-19 vaccine. General observations from the study: Within unmutated variant regions lay the reported targets of nearly half of spike-specific TCRs. Baseline seropositivity occurred in only a handful of AZD1222 recipients. Clonal diversity was possibly underestimated, and white British individuals and females predominated among donors.

Sequenced by immunoSEQ multiplex PCR; TCRdb stores in-frame clones only, minus some. The sample contains roughly 150,000 clones, 93% of which appear only once. This clone was recorded only once. The antigen remains unidentified. Trimming removed 1 base at V and 3 bases at J, with 13 bases between. The CDR3 length is 16 residues. CDR1 and CDR2 from the germline V gene are SGHVS and FQNEAQ. This clonotype was obtained from an adult in good health. The sequencing used peripheral blood, collected on day 0 of AZD1222 vaccination. The chain combines TRBV7-8 with TRBJ1-5, with D uncertain. The CDR3 loop is CASSLGGSISNQPQHF. The DNA for the CDR3 is TGTGCCAGCAGCTTAGGCGGATCTATCTCCAATCAGCCCCAGCATTTT.